This T cell receptor (beta chain) was captured by sequencing in a study of neoadjuvant anti-PD-1 for oral cavity cancer. Looked up from germline, CDR1 is MNHEY and CDR2 is SVGAGI. Trimming removed 2 bases at V and 5 bases at J, with 7 bases between. The CDR3 consists of 13 residues. Blood libraries mostly used roughly 520 ng genomic DNA, six replicates each. Some clones are missing from TCRdb's copy, which holds only in-frame ones; the method was immunoSEQ multiplex PCR. The repertoire holds around 34,000 clones, with about 83% as singletons. V is TRBV6-5 and J is TRBJ1-5, with unresolved D. This receptor was taken from a person between 35 and 79 years old with oral cavity squamous cell carcinoma. The specimen was PBMCs, collected before nivolumab (anti-PD-1) treatment. The CDR3 nucleotides read TGTGCCAGCAGTTACGGACCGTATCAGCCCCAGCATTTT. Translating it yields CASSYGPYQPQHF.